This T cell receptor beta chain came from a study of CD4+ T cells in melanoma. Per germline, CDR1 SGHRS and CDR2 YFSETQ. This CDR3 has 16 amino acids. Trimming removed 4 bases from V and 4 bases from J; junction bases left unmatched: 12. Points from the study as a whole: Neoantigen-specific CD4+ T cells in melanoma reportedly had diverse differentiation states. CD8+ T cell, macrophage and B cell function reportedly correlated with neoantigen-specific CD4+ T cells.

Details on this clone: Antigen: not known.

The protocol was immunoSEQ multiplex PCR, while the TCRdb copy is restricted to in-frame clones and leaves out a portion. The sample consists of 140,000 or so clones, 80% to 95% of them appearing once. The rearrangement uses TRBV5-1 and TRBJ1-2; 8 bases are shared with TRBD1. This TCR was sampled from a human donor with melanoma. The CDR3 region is CASSQRTGQYFYGYTF. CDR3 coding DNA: TGCGCCAGCAGCCAGAGGACAGGGCAGTATTTCTATGGCTACACCTTC. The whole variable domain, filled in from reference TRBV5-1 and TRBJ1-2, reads KAGVTQTPRYLIKTRGQQVTLSCSPISGHRSVSWYQQTPGQGLQFLFEYFSETQRNKGNFPGRFSGRQFSNSRSEMNVSTLELGDSALYLCASSQRTGQYFYGYTFGSGTRLTVV.